The 26 T cell receptor beta chains presented below share a single source sample, sequenced in a study of T cell repertoires in cytomegalovirus infection. These TCRs' antigens remain unknown. TCRdb reprocessed the reads via MiXCR and lists one record per CDR3 protein. This sample yields approximately 990,000 distinct CDR3 sequences, of which approximately 31% are seen a single time; over 10% belongs to the top ten. Specimen: cultured CD8+ T cells from PBMCs, collected from culture after CMV antigen stimulation. The receptor set was obtained from a human donor in good health (CMV status not recorded). Some clones in this sample may be carry-over from other donors' samples.

The V and J genes are TRBV14 and TRBJ2-1; 7 bases agree with TRBD2. V trimming: 3 bases; J trimming: 1 base; junction bases outside the gene matches: 9. CDR1 and CDR2 from the germline V gene are SGHDN and FVKESK. The length of the CDR3 is 17 residues. This chain's CDR3 is CASSHRLRRESYNEQFF. For the CDR3, the DNA is TGTGCCAGCAGCCACCGGCTGAGGCGGGAGTCCTACAATGAGCAGTTCTTC. Full variable domain (outside the CDR3, taken from reference TRBV14 and TRBJ2-1): EAGVTQFPSHSVIEKGQTVTLRCDPISGHDNLYWYRRVMGKEIKFLLHFVKESKQDESGMPNNRFLAERTGGTYSTLKVQPAELEDSGVYFCASSHRLRRESYNEQFFGPGTRLTVL.

The rearrangement links TRBV25-1 to TRBJ2-5; 9 nucleotides align to TRBD1. CDR3 length: 13 residues. CDR1 is MGHDK, CDR2 SYGVNS, per germline. The V gene end was trimmed by 7 bases and the J gene end by 3 bases; junction bases not matched to a gene: 3. This CDR3 reads CASTWTGEETQYF. For the CDR3, the DNA is TGTGCCAGCACCTGGACAGGGGAAGAGACCCAGTACTTC.

V and J are TRBV6-1 and TRBJ2-7, with TRBD1 matching 7 bases. The ends lost 3 bases at V and 5 bases at J; junction bases unmatched: 7. The CDR3 extends over 14 amino acids. CDR1 is MNHNS and CDR2 is SASEGT in the germline V gene. In DNA form, the CDR3 reads TGTGCCAGCAGTGATGGGGACAGTCTCCACGAGCAGTACGTC. Protein product: CASSDGDSLHEQYV.

This clonotype was found a few times. This chain links TRBV7-6 with TRBJ1-6; perhaps TRBD1 as D (6 bases). This CDR3 spans 16 amino acids. V was shortened by 1 base and J by 5 bases, with 12 bases between the two germline ends. CDR1 and CDR2 (germline): SGHVS, FNYEAQ. CDR3 nucleotides: TGTGCCAGCAGCTTAGGCTTGGGGGCCAATAATTCACCCCTCCACTTT. Its translation is CASSLGLGANNSPLHF.

The chain carries TRBV25-1 and TRBJ1-2; a possible D gene is TRBD1 (5 bases). The V gene lost 5 bases and the J gene lost 6 bases, with 16 bases spanning the gap. CDR1 MGHDK and CDR2 SYGVNS come from the germline V gene. The CDR3 is 14 amino acids. CDR3 amino acids: CASSRHGDGDGYTF. The CDR3 nucleotides read TGTGCCAGCAGTCGCCACGGGGACGGGGATGGCTACACCTTC.

This clonotype turned up a few times. The chain combines TRBV13 with TRBJ1-1; weak D call: TRBD1 (5 bases). Trimming took 4 bases from V and 4 from J, leaving 16 bases between them. Germline V gene data show CDR1 as PRHDT and CDR2 as FYEKMQ (reference sequence). The length of the CDR3 is 15 residues. In nucleotides, the CDR3 is TGTGCCAGCAGCTCCTTGACACGGGGGAGCACTGAAGCTTTCTTT. Encoded protein: CASSSLTRGSTEAFF.

This clonotype was detected only once. The chain couples TRBV14 to TRBJ2-3, with D unresolved. Germline lookup yields CDR1 SGHDN and CDR2 FVKESK. The CDR3 runs to 14 residues. Trimming cost V 4 bases and J 1 base, with 9 bases left between them. CDR3 in DNA: TGTGCCAGCAGCCTTAGGCCCCGCACAGATACGCAGTATTTT. It codes for CASSLRPRTDTQYF. The full variable domain, its missing parts supplied by reference TRBV14 and TRBJ2-3, is EAGVTQFPSHSVIEKGQTVTLRCDPISGHDNLYWYRRVMGKEIKFLLHFVKESKQDESGMPNNRFLAERTGGTYSTLKVQPAELEDSGVYFCASSLRPRTDTQYFGPGTRLTVL.

There are a few counts of this clonotype. This sequence joins TRBV19 and TRBJ2-2, with TRBD1 matching 10 bases. V lost 4 bases, J lost 1 base, and 3 bases stayed unmatched. This CDR3 comprises 16 residues. Germline-derived CDR1 and CDR2 are LNHDA and SQIVND (reference sequence). The CDR3 nucleotides read TGTGCCAGTAGTAGAGACAGGGGGCAGAACACCGGGGAGCTGTTTTTT. This codes for CASSRDRGQNTGELFF.

This clonotype has a handful of counts. This chain joins TRBV27 and TRBJ1-2; TRBD1 is a possible D gene (6 bases). CDR3 length: 14 amino acids. Germline CDR1 and CDR2: MNHEY and SMNVEV (reference sequence). Trimming left V 5 bases short and J 6 bases short, with 16 bases between. The CDR3, as DNA: TGTGCCAGCAGTCCTCGGAGGGGGGTGGATGGCTACACCTTC. This sequence encodes CASSPRRGVDGYTF.

This clonotype was picked up a small number of times. The chain links TRBV6-7 to TRBJ2-2; D is unclear. TRBV6-7 is assigned to the ORF class and has an uncertain function. The CDR3 has 15 residues. Trimming shortened V by 4 bases and J by 0 bases, and 9 bases separated the two germline ends. CDR3 in amino acids: CASSLSQPNTGELFF. For the CDR3, the DNA is TGTGCCAGCAGTTTATCACAGCCGAACACCGGGGAGCTGTTTTTT.

The V and J genes are TRBV14 and TRBJ1-6; D possibly corresponds to TRBD1 (5 bases). The germline gives CDR1 SGHDN, CDR2 FVKESK. The V end lost 3 bases, the J end lost 9 bases, and 21 bases lay between the germline ends. There are 17 residues in the CDR3. The CDR3 coding sequence is TGTGCCAGCAGCCATCTTAGCCACCAGGGATGGGGTTCACCCCTCCACTTT. This encodes CASSHLSHQGWGSPLHF. The full variable domain, its missing parts supplied by reference TRBV14 and TRBJ1-6, is EAGVTQFPSHSVIEKGQTVTLRCDPISGHDNLYWYRRVMGKEIKFLLHFVKESKQDESGMPNNRFLAERTGGTYSTLKVQPAELEDSGVYFCASSHLSHQGWGSPLHFGNGTRLTVT.

Of note for this clonotype: A junction end diverges from the germline sequence, so it may reflect a read error. The chain links TRBV19 to TRBJ1-5, with D hard to call. CDR1 is LNHDA and CDR2 is SQIVND in the germline V gene (reference sequence). The CDR3 runs 14 residues. CDR3 coding DNA: TGTGCCAGTAGGGAACTGGATAAATACCAGCTCCAGCATTTT. This gives the protein CASRELDKYQLQHF.

This clonotype was counted at least ten times. The chain joins TRBV4-1 to TRBJ2-1; D is perhaps TRBD2 (5 bases). The CDR3 totals 15 residues. Germline lookup yields CDR1 MGHRA and CDR2 YSYEKL. V lost 1 base and J lost 0, with 7 bases in between. CDR3 in DNA: TGCGCCAGCAGCCAAGGAGGGAGCTCCTACAATGAGCAGTTCTTC. It encodes CASSQGGSSYNEQFF.

The chain carries TRBV7-4 and TRBJ2-2, with 11 positions matching TRBD1. Looked up from germline, CDR1 is SGHVT and CDR2 is SQSDAQ. V lost 5 bases to trimming and J lost 3 bases; unmatched junction nucleotides: 14. This CDR3 spans 19 amino acids. The CDR3 DNA sequence: TGTGCCAGCAGCAATCTTACGGACAGGGGGCTGTCTGACACCGGGGAGCTGTTTTTT. Protein: CASSNLTDRGLSDTGELFF.

The gene calls are TRBV3-1 and TRBJ2-3; 9 bases are a match to TRBD2. Germline-derived CDR1 and CDR2 are LGHDT and YNNKEL (reference sequence). The junction had 9 bases not matched to a gene; V was cut back by 4 bases and J by 4 bases. This CDR3 contains 16 residues. CDR3 residues: CASSPGRGGLADTQYF. Written as DNA, the CDR3 is TGTGCCAGCAGCCCCGGGCGGGGGGGCCTTGCAGATACGCAGTATTTT.

The chain joins TRBV6-5 to TRBJ2-3; TRBD1 agrees at 8 bases. The length of the CDR3 is 16 residues. The junction had 10 bases not matched to a gene; V was cut back by 6 bases and J by 2 bases. Looked up from germline, CDR1 is MNHEY and CDR2 is SVGAGI. The CDR3 DNA reads as TGTGCCAGCAGACCCCTCCCGACAGGGGCCACAGATACGCAGTATTTT. It yields the protein CASRPLPTGATDTQYF.

Only a few counts were recorded for this clonotype. The J gene is TRBJ1-2, the V gene TRBV7-6; perhaps TRBD1 as D (6 bases). V shed 6 bases and J shed 8 bases, with 19 bases lying between them. In germline, CDR1 is SGHVS, CDR2 FNYEAQ. This CDR3 is built from 14 residues. CDR3 DNA: TGTGCCAGCAGGGGGAAGGGGGTAATCGACGGCTACACCTTC. It yields the protein CASRGKGVIDGYTF.

This clonotype has only a few counts. The CDR3 here is CASSSPQPRGKETQYF. The CDR3 DNA reads TGTGCCAGCAGTTCACCTCAACCGAGGGGTAAAGAGACCCAGTACTTC. V usage is TRBV6-5 and J usage is TRBJ2-5; either TRBD1 or TRBD2 may fit D (5 bases each). This CDR3 has 16 amino acids. Trimming cost V 4 bases and J 3 bases, with 18 bases left between them. Germline CDR1 MNHEY, CDR2 SVGAGI.

This clonotype was seen many times. J is TRBJ2-7 and V is TRBV7-6; D is unclear. The germline V gene has CDR1 SGHVS and CDR2 FNYEAQ. V was pared by 1 base and J by 7 bases, with 23 bases between. The CDR3 is 17 residues long. The CDR3 coding sequence is TGTGCCAGCAGCTTAGGCGCGGCCCAACCCCTGGGCTCAGAGCAGTACTTC. This sequence encodes CASSLGAAQPLGSEQYF.

The chain's CDR3 is CASSYDRGSAGEQFF. CDR3 coding DNA: TGTGCCAGCAGCTACGACAGGGGAAGTGCCGGTGAGCAGTTCTTC. This chain connects TRBV7-3 to TRBJ2-1; TRBD1 matches 8 bases. V shed 4 bases and J 9 bases; nucleotides not matched to a gene: 11. CDR3 size: 15 residues. Looked up from germline, CDR1 is SGHTA and CDR2 is FQGTGA.

In this sample, this clonotype turned up a few times. The gene calls are TRBV12-3 or TRBV12-4 and TRBJ2-3; D perhaps matches TRBD1 (5 bases). This CDR3 spans 17 amino acids. Trimming took off 7 bases at V and 3 bases at J, with 23 bases between the two ends. The DNA for the CDR3 is TGTGCCAGCATTTTTACCCCCCAGGGCCGCCTTACAGATACGCAGTATTTT. Protein product: CASIFTPQGRLTDTQYF.

J is TRBJ1-2 and V is TRBV2, with D unresolved. Germline V gene data show CDR1 as SNHLY and CDR2 as FYNNEI. CDR3 length equals 12 residues. Trimming took 4 bases from V and 7 from J, leaving 10 bases between them. CDR3 in amino acids: CASSVETLGYTF. DNA of the CDR3: TGTGCCAGCAGTGTTGAGACACTTGGCTACACCTTC.

This clonotype has more than one count but fewer than ten. The chain uses TRBV28 and TRBJ1-5, with D possibly TRBD1 on 5 matching bases. Trimming pared 4 bases from V and 8 bases from J, leaving 30 bases between. The germline CDR1 and CDR2 sequences are MDHEN and SYDVKM. The CDR3 contains 19 residues. Written as DNA, the CDR3 is TGTGCCAGCAGTTCACCCCCCCGGGACTTCAAACCGATCAAGGAGCCCCAGCATTTT. This gives the protein CASSSPPRDFKPIKEPQHF.

This clonotype showed up just a few times. The V call is TRBV7-2, the J call TRBJ1-2; 7 nucleotides agree with TRBD1. Germline V gene lookup returns CDR1 SGHTA and CDR2 FQGNSA. V lost 4 bases, J lost 4 bases, and 6 bases stayed unmatched. This CDR3 has 14 residues. CDR3 coding DNA: TGTGCCAGCAGCTCGACAGGGAATGTCTATGGCTACACCTTC. Translating it yields CASSSTGNVYGYTF.

Only one count was recorded for this clonotype. This sequence joins TRBV10-3 and TRBJ1-1, with D perhaps TRBD1 (5 bases). CDR1 and CDR2 (germline): ENHRY, SYGVKD. CDR3 length: 13 amino acids. Trimming pared 6 bases from V and 4 bases from J, leaving 12 bases between. CDR3 nucleotides: TGTGCCATCAGGGCGGGGGGTTTCACTGAAGCTTTCTTT. This codes for CAIRAGGFTEAFF.

This clonotype was counted many times. The chain uses TRBV7-3 and TRBJ2-3; a weak D match, TRBD2 (6 bases). This CDR3 region has 15 residues. The V gene's germline CDR1 is SGHTA and CDR2 FQGTGA. V shed 0 bases and J shed 0 bases, with 7 bases lying between them. In nucleotides, the CDR3 is TGTGCCAGCAGCTTAACGGGGACTAGCACAGATACGCAGTATTTT. Translating it yields CASSLTGTSTDTQYF.